These T cell receptor beta chains were read from a single sample in a study of CD8 T cells in ankylosing spondylitis. TCRdb called the 5' RACE reads again in MiXCR, with one record for every CDR3 protein. The sample includes a few hundred thousand distinct CDR3 sequences, around 8% of them seen just once. The source material was blood, either unsorted or a sorted T cell fraction (not recorded which). The receptors derive from a male donor with ankylosing spondylitis. The CDR3 runs from the conserved cysteine through the conserved F or W. Fields, in order: clone size, V gene, CDR3 protein. Clone sizes are given selectively: once, few, many, or a class where the clone is expanded.

>.|TRBV5-6
CASSPADSSYEQYF
>.|TRBV28
CASRTSGSGEQFF
>.|TRBV6-2/TRBV6-3
CASRTSGRHTDTQYF
>.|TRBV7-2
CASTFGTSRELFF
>.|TRBV5-1
CASSLERPAANSPLHF
>few|TRBV4-2
CASSQEGKGDFSYEQYF
>.|TRBV25-1
CASIDRSSYEQYF
>.|TRBV2
CASSPSPGYNEQFF
>many|TRBV12-3/TRBV12-4
CASSLFGGRTSEQYF
>few|TRBV27
CASSPRTGTTGELFF
>few|TRBV5-1
CASSFRPAPYGYTF
>many|TRBV29-1
CSVGAAFGPSNEQYF
>few|TRBV4-1
CASSQDGGAINEQFF
>.|TRBV5-1
CASSFYAGGLSEETQYF
>.|TRBV20-1
CSAGSTGAVNTEAFF
>many|TRBV4-3
CASSQGQNRWNTEAFF
>few|TRBV11-2
CASSLDFYRRELFF
>many|TRBV4-1
CASSQNYYEQFF